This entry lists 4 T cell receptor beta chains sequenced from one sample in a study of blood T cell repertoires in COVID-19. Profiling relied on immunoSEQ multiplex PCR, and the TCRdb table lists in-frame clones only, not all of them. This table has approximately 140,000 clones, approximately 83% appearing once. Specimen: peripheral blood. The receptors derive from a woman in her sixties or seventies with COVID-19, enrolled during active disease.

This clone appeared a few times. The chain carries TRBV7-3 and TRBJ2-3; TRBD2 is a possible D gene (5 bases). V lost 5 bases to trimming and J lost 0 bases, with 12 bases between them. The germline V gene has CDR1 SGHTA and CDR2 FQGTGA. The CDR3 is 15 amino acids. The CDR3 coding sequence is TGTGCCAGCAGCATGACTACGACTAGCACAGATACGCAGTATTTT. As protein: CASSMTTTSTDTQYF.

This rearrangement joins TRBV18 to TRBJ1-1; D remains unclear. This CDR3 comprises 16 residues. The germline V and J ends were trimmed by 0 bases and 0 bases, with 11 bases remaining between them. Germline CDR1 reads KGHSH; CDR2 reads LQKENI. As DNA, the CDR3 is TGTGCCAGCTCACCACCCCCGCGCGGCGTGAACACTGAAGCTTTCTTT. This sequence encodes CASSPPPRGVNTEAFF.

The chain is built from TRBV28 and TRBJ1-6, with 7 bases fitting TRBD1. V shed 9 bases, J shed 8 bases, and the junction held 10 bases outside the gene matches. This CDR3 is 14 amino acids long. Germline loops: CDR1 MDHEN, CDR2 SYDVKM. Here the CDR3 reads CASGSFGTDSPLHF. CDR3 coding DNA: TGTGCCAGTGGAAGTTTCGGGACAGATTCACCCCTCCACTTT.

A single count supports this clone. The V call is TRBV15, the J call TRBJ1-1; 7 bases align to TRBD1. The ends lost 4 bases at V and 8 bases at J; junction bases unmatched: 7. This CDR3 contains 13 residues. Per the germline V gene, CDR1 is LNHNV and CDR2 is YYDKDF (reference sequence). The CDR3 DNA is TGTGCCACCAGCACCGATACAGGGGACGAAGCTTTCTTT. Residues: CATSTDTGDEAFF.